The present entry profiles one T cell receptor beta chain with its context. Its antigen is currently unknown. These data belong to a study of metastatic and nonmetastatic thyroid tumors. Turning to the study itself: Where malignant and benign thyroid patients were concerned, repertoires were compared across blood and tumor or nodule tissue. Study-wide findings and caveats: For both blood and tumor, malignant thyroid tumors reportedly showed significantly higher TCR beta diversity than benign nodules did.

Per germline, CDR1 MNHNS and CDR2 SASEGT. After removal of 7 bases from V and 6 bases from J, the junction contained 6 bases not matched to a gene. CDR3 length equals 14 residues. In the authors' methods: For papillary thyroid cancer, a distant-metastasis classifier was constructed from CDR3 differences observed across clinicopathological groups. TCRdb ran MiXCR on the PCR reads. The V and J calls come from TCRdb's annotation, not from the publication. The data show about 59,000 clones, 16% seen once. Treatment of any kind had been given to no patient before thyroid surgery. The sample was blood. V usage is TRBV6-1 and J usage is TRBJ1-6; 7 positions match TRBD1. This receptor was obtained from a male donor with papillary thyroid cancer or a benign thyroid nodule (not recorded which). Some clones in this sample may be carry-over from other donors' samples. The DNA of the CDR3 is TGTGCCAGCATTTCTACAGGGGTTAATTCACCCCTCCACTTT. Residues: CASISTGVNSPLHF.